Below are 30 T cell receptor beta chains sequenced from a single sample in a study of shared clonotypes between healthy human individuals. The method was immunoSEQ multiplex PCR; TCRdb's version includes in-frame clones alone and lacks a portion of them. The repertoire consists of about 530,000 clones, with 90% to 97% occurring once and the leading ten covering about 0.064%. Source material: naive CD4+ T cells sorted from blood. Sample subset: CD45RA+ positively selected. Source of these receptors: a woman in her twenties or thirties in good health.

The chain joins TRBV7-8 to TRBJ2-7; possibly TRBD1 for D (5 bases). V was trimmed by 0 bases and J by 3 bases, leaving 9 bases between them. CDR1 and CDR2 (germline): SGHVS, FQNEAQ. This CDR3 has 14 residues. CDR3 loop: CASSLAGVGYEQYF. For the CDR3, the DNA is TGTGCCAGCAGCTTAGCAGGGGTGGGCTACGAGCAGTACTTC.

This chain links TRBV7-1 with TRBJ2-1; D is unclear. TRBV7-1 is sorted into the ORF group, with uncertain function. Trimming removed 4 bases at V and 4 bases at J, with 8 bases between. The CDR3 consists of 13 residues. In nucleotides, the CDR3 is TGTGCCAGCAGCTTAGGCAGGTACAATGAGCAGTTCTTC. Translation: CASSLGRYNEQFF.

The rearrangement links TRBV28 to TRBJ2-1; 8 nucleotides agree with TRBD2. The trim removed 3 bases at V and 2 bases at J, leaving 6 bases unmatched. This CDR3 has 16 residues. The germline V gene has CDR1 MDHEN and CDR2 SYDVKM. CDR3 DNA sequence: TGTGCCAGCAGTTTCCAACAGCGGGGGCCCTACAATGAGCAGTTCTTC. This gives the protein CASSFQQRGPYNEQFF. The full variable domain, completed using reference TRBV28 and TRBJ2-1, is DVKVTQSSRYLVKRTGEKVFLECVQDMDHENMFWYRQDPGLGLRLIYFSYDVKMKEKGDIPEGYSVSREKKERFSLILESASTNQTSMYLCASSFQQRGPYNEQFFGPGTRLTVL.

The J gene is TRBJ2-2, the V gene TRBV28, with TRBD2 matching 9 bases. Germline V gene lookup returns CDR1 MDHEN and CDR2 SYDVKM. The CDR3 loop spans 15 amino acids. V lost 8 bases to trimming and J lost 4 bases; unmatched junction nucleotides: 8. The CDR3, as DNA: TGTGCCAGCCAGATTAGCGGGAGCCCCACCGGGGAGCTGTTTTTT. It is translated as CASQISGSPTGELFF.

The chain recombines TRBV7-6 with TRBJ2-3, with 9 bases that match TRBD2. CDR1 is SGHVS, CDR2 FNYEAQ, per germline. Unmatched junction bases numbered 6, after V lost 5 bases and J lost 3 bases. The CDR3 runs 15 residues. This CDR3 reads CASSPNSGRTDTQYF. In DNA form, the CDR3 reads TGTGCCAGCAGCCCAAATAGCGGGAGAACAGATACGCAGTATTTT.

The chain uses TRBV5-5 and TRBJ2-7, with TRBD1 matching 12 bases. The germline gives CDR1 SGHKS, CDR2 YYEKEE (reference sequence). V shed 3 bases and J 7 bases; nucleotides not matched to a gene: 14. The CDR3 totals 17 residues. CDR3 nucleotide sequence: TGTGCCAGCAGCTCGGGGCTTCCGGGACAGGGGGCCGGGGAGCAGTACTTC. Amino acid sequence: CASSSGLPGQGAGEQYF.

The chain joins TRBV18 to TRBJ1-1; TRBD1 might be the D (5 bases). Per germline, CDR1 KGHSH and CDR2 LQKENI. V lost 1 base and J lost 7, with 13 bases in between. The CDR3 covers 14 residues. In DNA form, the CDR3 reads TGTGCCAGCTCACCACTTAGGGGTGGGGGTGAAGCTTTCTTT. Its translation: CASSPLRGGGEAFF.

The V gene is TRBV29-1, the J gene TRBJ2-3; D remains ambiguous. The germline CDR1 and CDR2 sequences are SQVTM and ANQGSEA. With 5 bases removed from V and 0 bases from J, the gap between germline ends came to 15 bases. The CDR3 has 15 amino acids. CDR3 protein: CSVTELPRSTDTQYF. In DNA form, the CDR3 reads TGCAGCGTTACTGAGCTGCCCCGAAGCACAGATACGCAGTATTTT.

The rearrangement joins TRBV18 to TRBJ1-4; D not resolved. CDR3 length: 15 amino acids. Per germline, CDR1 KGHSH and CDR2 LQKENI. The V end was cut by 1 base, the J end by 6 bases, with 12 bases between. The CDR3 DNA is TGTGCCAGCTCACCACGAAAAGGTGTTCATGAAAAACTGTTTTTT. Translation gives CASSPRKGVHEKLFF.

The chain recombines TRBV5-4 with TRBJ2-5, with 15 bases fitting TRBD2. J was trimmed by 11 bases and V by 4 bases; bases with no gene match: 6. The germline V gene has CDR1 SGHNT and CDR2 YYREEE (reference sequence). The CDR3 is made up of 14 amino acids. The CDR3 DNA reads TGTGCCAGCAGCGGGGGACTAGCGGGAGGTGAGCAGTACTTC. Translated: CASSGGLAGGEQYF.

The V gene is TRBV10-3, the J gene TRBJ2-1; TRBD1 or TRBD2 may be the D gene (5 bases each). The germline CDR1 and CDR2 sequences are ENHRY and SYGVKD. The CDR3 covers 10 residues. V lost 10 bases and J lost 11, with 12 bases in between. As DNA, the CDR3 is TGTGCCACCAGGGAGAGTCAGCAGTTCTTC. It yields the protein CATRESQQFF.

This clone came up once. V usage is TRBV11-2 and J usage is TRBJ2-3; TRBD1 might be the D (6 bases). Deletions cut 1 base from V and 2 bases from J, with 13 bases between. The CDR3 runs 16 residues. Germline values: CDR1 SGHAT, CDR2 FQNNGV. The DNA of the CDR3 is TGTGCCAGCAGCTTAGGGGCAGGGGAAAACACAGATACGCAGTATTTT. This translates into CASSLGAGENTDTQYF.

V and J are TRBV6-6 and TRBJ1-2, with no clear D. The CDR3 consists of 13 residues. V lost 6 bases to trimming and J lost 4 bases, with 12 bases between them. From germline, CDR1 is MNHNY and CDR2 SVGAGI (reference sequence). The CDR3 nucleotides read TGTGCCAGCAGCGACGGCCAGGTCTATGGCTACACCTTC. Its translation: CASSDGQVYGYTF.

The V call is TRBV4-2, the J call TRBJ2-7; tentative D call: TRBD1 (5 bases). The V end was cut by 0 bases, the J end by 3 bases, with 12 bases between. CDR1 is LGHNA, CDR2 YNFKEQ, per germline. This CDR3 is 15 amino acids long. CDR3 in amino acids: CASSQDRAGYYEQYF. CDR3 bases: TGTGCCAGCAGCCAAGACAGGGCAGGGTACTACGAGCAGTACTTC.

The genes are TRBV28 and TRBJ2-7; possible D gene TRBD1, 6 bases. The CDR3 is 16 residues long. Germline V gene lookup returns CDR1 MDHEN and CDR2 SYDVKM. V was cut by 5 bases and J by 3 bases, with 20 bases left in between. The CDR3 loop reads CASSPPGERWDYEQYF. CDR3 sequence (DNA): TGTGCCAGCAGTCCCCCAGGGGAGCGATGGGACTACGAGCAGTACTTC.

This chain connects TRBV5-1 to TRBJ2-1; a possible D gene is TRBD1 (6 bases). Trimming stripped 4 bases from V and 2 bases from J, with 10 bases between. Germline loops: CDR1 SGHRS, CDR2 YFSETQ. The CDR3 is 14 amino acids. CDR3 loop: CASSPGQTYNEQFF. DNA of the CDR3: TGCGCCAGCAGCCCCGGACAGACCTACAATGAGCAGTTCTTC.

This sequence joins TRBV7-2 and TRBJ1-4, with 9 nucleotides matching TRBD1. Germline values: CDR1 SGHTA, CDR2 FQGNSA. The ends lost 5 bases at V and 8 bases at J; junction bases unmatched: 9. The CDR3 is 15 residues long. CDR3 in amino acids: CASSTDRGGGEKLFF. CDR3 in DNA: TGTGCCAGCAGCACGGACAGGGGAGGTGGGGAAAAACTGTTTTTT.

The chain links TRBV7-8 to TRBJ2-1, with 7 nucleotides matching TRBD2. This CDR3 has 16 residues. Germline CDR1 and CDR2: SGHVS and FQNEAQ. The ends lost 5 bases at V and 0 bases at J; junction bases unmatched: 7. CDR3 in amino acids: CASSDGLVISYNEQFF. In nucleotides, the CDR3 is TGTGCCAGCAGCGATGGACTAGTGATCTCCTACAATGAGCAGTTCTTC. Drawing the rest from reference TRBV7-8 and TRBJ2-1, the complete variable domain is GAGVSQSPRYKVAKRGQDVALRCDPISGHVSLFWYQQALGQGPEFLTYFQNEAQLDKSGLPSDRFFAERPEGSVSTLKIQRTQQEDSAVYLCASSDGLVISYNEQFFGPGTRLTVL.

This clone is a singleton in its sample. The rearrangement joins TRBV5-1 to TRBJ2-1; TRBD1 agrees at 8 bases. Germline lookup yields CDR1 SGHRS and CDR2 YFSETQ. This CDR3 has 14 amino acids. The V segment lost 6 bases and the J segment 5 bases; nucleotides outside the gene matches: 7. CDR3 nucleotide sequence: TGCGCCAGCAAGGTCTACAGGGGGGACAATGAGCAGTTCTTC. Its translation: CASKVYRGDNEQFF.

The V gene is TRBV5-1, the J gene TRBJ1-6; 8 bases align to TRBD1. Trimming took 4 bases from V and 19 from J; bases not matched to a gene: 7. The germline gives CDR1 SGHRS, CDR2 YFSETQ. CDR3 length: 11 amino acids. The CDR3 here is CASSPDREGHF. CDR3 in DNA: TGCGCCAGCAGCCCGGACAGGGAGGGGCACTTT.

V is TRBV11-2 and J is TRBJ1-1; D perhaps matches TRBD1 (6 bases). The CDR3 length is 17 residues. Germline CDR1 SGHAT, CDR2 FQNNGV. With 0 bases removed from V and 5 bases from J, the gap between germline ends came to 19 bases. DNA for the CDR3: TGTGCCAGCAGCTTAGAAGGGTTTTGGGGGCTCCAAACTGAAGCTTTCTTT. Amino acid sequence: CASSLEGFWGLQTEAFF. The entire variable domain, with the rest obtained from reference TRBV11-2 and TRBJ1-1, is as follows: EAGVAQSPRYKIIEKRQSVAFWCNPISGHATLYWYQQILGQGPKLLIQFQNNGVVDDSQLPKDRFSAERLKGVDSTLKIQPAKLEDSAVYLCASSLEGFWGLQTEAFFGQGTRLTVV.

The V call is TRBV5-1, the J call TRBJ2-7; 10 positions agree with TRBD2. In germline, CDR1 is SGHRS, CDR2 YFSETQ. V shed 3 bases, J shed 3 bases, and the junction held 6 bases outside the gene matches. The CDR3 loop spans 15 amino acids. This CDR3 is CASSSGASGSYEQYF. The CDR3 nucleotides read TGCGCCAGCAGCTCCGGGGCTAGCGGGAGCTACGAGCAGTACTTC. The full variable domain, with the rest looked up from reference TRBV5-1 and TRBJ2-7, is KAGVTQTPRYLIKTRGQQVTLSCSPISGHRSVSWYQQTPGQGLQFLFEYFSETQRNKGNFPGRFSGRQFSNSRSEMNVSTLELGDSALYLCASSSGASGSYEQYFGPGTRLTVT.

J is TRBJ1-2 and V is TRBV29-1, with D possibly being TRBD1 (5 bases). Germline V lookup: CDR1 SQVTM, CDR2 ANQGSEA. The CDR3 runs to 12 residues. V gave up 2 bases and J gave up 2 bases, with 6 bases separating them. CDR3 protein: CSVEWGNYGYTF. The DNA for the CDR3 is TGCAGCGTTGAATGGGGGAACTATGGCTACACCTTC.

V usage is TRBV5-4 and J usage is TRBJ2-1, with 13 bases lining up with TRBD2. The CDR3 contains 18 residues. The V gene end was trimmed by 4 bases and the J gene end by 5 bases; junction bases not matched to a gene: 12. The germline V gene has CDR1 SGHNT and CDR2 YYREEE (reference sequence). CDR3 protein: CASSARTSGSRVHNEQFF. As DNA, the CDR3 is TGTGCCAGCAGCGCTAGGACTAGCGGGAGTAGAGTCCACAATGAGCAGTTCTTC.

This chain joins TRBV5-4 and TRBJ1-1; 8 bases line up with TRBD1. This CDR3 contains 14 residues. CDR1 is SGHNT, CDR2 YYREEE, per germline (reference sequence). V was pared by 1 base and J by 4 bases, with 3 bases of the junction left unmatched. The CDR3 coding sequence is TGTGCCAGCAGCTTGCTCGGGACAGGCACTGAAGCTTTCTTT. Amino acid sequence: CASSLLGTGTEAFF.

This clone was seen a few times. V gene TRBV10-1 combines with J gene TRBJ1-5; D might be TRBD1 (5 bases). CDR3 size: 13 residues. CDR1 is WNHNN and CDR2 is SYGVQD in the germline V gene (reference sequence). V was clipped by 2 bases and J by 9 bases, with 11 bases between them. CDR3 nucleotide sequence: TGCGCCAGCAGTGAGGGGGGGAAGCGGCCCCAGCATTTT. Translation gives CASSEGGKRPQHF.

This rearrangement joins TRBV13 to TRBJ2-5; D not resolved. With 1 base removed from V and 4 bases from J, the gap between germline ends came to 7 bases. This CDR3 is built from 13 residues. The germline V gene has CDR1 PRHDT and CDR2 FYEKMQ (reference sequence). The CDR3 region is CASSLAPPETQYF. CDR3 sequence (DNA): TGTGCCAGCAGCTTAGCCCCCCCAGAGACCCAGTACTTC.

The chain couples TRBV18 to TRBJ2-7; 9 positions match TRBD1. Germline V CDR1 and CDR2: KGHSH, LQKENI. This CDR3 contains 18 residues. With 2 bases clipped from V and 1 base from J, the junction kept 12 bases outside the gene matches. The CDR3 DNA reads TGTGCCAGCTCACCATACATCACAGGGGGCGCCGGGTCCTACGAGCAGTACTTC. Protein sequence: CASSPYITGGAGSYEQYF.

The sample holds one count of this clone. The junction shows a germline mismatch at one end, possibly a read error. The chain joins TRBV27 to TRBJ1-1; TRBD1 matches 10 bases. The CDR3 covers 16 residues. Germline loops: CDR1 MNHEY, CDR2 SMNVEV (reference sequence). The CDR3 sequence is CASSVSRDRGNTEAFF. In DNA, the CDR3 is TGTGCCAGCAGTGTATCAAGGGACAGGGGGAACACTGAAGCTTTCTTT.

V gene TRBV5-1 combines with J gene TRBJ1-4; TRBD1 agrees at 7 bases. Germline values: CDR1 SGHRS, CDR2 YFSETQ. Unmatched junction bases numbered 8, after V lost 2 bases and J lost 7 bases. The CDR3 extends over 15 amino acids. This CDR3 reads CASSLTGTEIEKLFF. The CDR3 DNA sequence: TGCGCCAGCAGCTTAACCGGGACAGAGATTGAAAAACTGTTTTTT.